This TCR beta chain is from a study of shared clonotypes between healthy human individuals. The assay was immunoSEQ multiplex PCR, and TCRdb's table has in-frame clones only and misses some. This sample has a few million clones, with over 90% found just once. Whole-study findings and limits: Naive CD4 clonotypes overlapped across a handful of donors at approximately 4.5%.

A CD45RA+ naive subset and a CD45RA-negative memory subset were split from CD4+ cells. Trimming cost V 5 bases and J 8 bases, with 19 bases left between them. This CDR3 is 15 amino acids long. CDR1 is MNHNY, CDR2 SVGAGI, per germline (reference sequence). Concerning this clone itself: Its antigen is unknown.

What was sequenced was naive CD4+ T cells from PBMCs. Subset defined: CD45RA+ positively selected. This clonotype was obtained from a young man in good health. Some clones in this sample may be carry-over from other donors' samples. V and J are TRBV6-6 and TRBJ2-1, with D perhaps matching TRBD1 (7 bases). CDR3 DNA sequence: TGTGCCAGCAGTACCGCCTCCGACAGGGACTATGAGCAGTTCTTC. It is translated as CASSTASDRDYEQFF.